This TCR beta chain was retrieved from a study of blood T cell repertoires in COVID-19. The CDR3 has 14 residues. With 7 bases clipped from V and 9 bases from J, the junction kept 9 bases outside the gene matches. Germline assignment: CDR1 SNHLY and CDR2 FYNNEI. Clones were read by immunoSEQ multiplex PCR, and TCRdb kept only the in-frame ones, dropping some. Of about 83,000 clones in the sample, about 76% were seen once. This chain uses TRBV2 with TRBJ1-6; TRBD1 agrees at 7 bases. This receptor was identified in a woman older than 75 with active or convalescent COVID-19. Sequenced input: peripheral blood. Here the CDR3 reads CASKTGTEVSPLHF. The CDR3 DNA follows: TGTGCCAGCAAGACCGGGACAGAAGTTTCACCCCTCCACTTT.